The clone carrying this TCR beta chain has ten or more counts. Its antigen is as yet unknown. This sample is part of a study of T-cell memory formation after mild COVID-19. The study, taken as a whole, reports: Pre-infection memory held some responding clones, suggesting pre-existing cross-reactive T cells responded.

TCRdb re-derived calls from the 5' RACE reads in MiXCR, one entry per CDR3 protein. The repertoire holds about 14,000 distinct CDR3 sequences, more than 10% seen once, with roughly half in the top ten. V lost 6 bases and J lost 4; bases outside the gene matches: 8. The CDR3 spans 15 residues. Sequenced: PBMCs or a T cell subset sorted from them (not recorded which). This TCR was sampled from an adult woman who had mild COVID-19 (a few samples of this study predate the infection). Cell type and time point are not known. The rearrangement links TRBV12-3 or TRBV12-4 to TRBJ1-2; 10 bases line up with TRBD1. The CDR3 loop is CASSPGTGAFYGYTF. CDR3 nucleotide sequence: TGTGCCAGCAGCCCTGGGACAGGGGCCTTCTATGGCTACACCTTC.